Listed here are 14 T cell receptor beta chains from one sample, sequenced in a study of response to subunit inactivated influenza vaccine. Via MiXCR, TCRdb re-called the RT-PCR reads, giving one row per CDR3 protein. Counted here are hundreds of thousands of distinct CDR3 sequences, 13% occurring once; the ten biggest clones make up less than 15%. Sequencing used PBMCs from blood, obtained roughly 46 days after vaccination. The receptors here all came from a man aged 50-59 years who received an inactivated influenza vaccine.

The chain uses TRBV6-1 and TRBJ2-7; a weak D match, TRBD2 (7 bases). Trimming cost V 5 bases and J 4 bases, with 21 bases left between them. Per the germline V gene, CDR1 is MNHNS and CDR2 is SASEGT. The CDR3 is 16 residues long. The DNA of the CDR3 is TGTGCCAGCAGTCCCGGGTTTGGGAGGGGGGAATACGAGCAGTACTTC. Translated, it gives CASSPGFGRGEYEQYF.

Many counts were recorded for this clonotype. V gene TRBV24-1 combines with J gene TRBJ2-1; TRBD2 matches at 9 bases. There are 18 residues in the CDR3. The ends lost 4 bases at V and 5 bases at J; junction bases unmatched: 14. Germline V gene data show CDR1 as KGHDR and CDR2 as SFDVKD. CDR3: CATSDALEAGGGHNEQFF. The CDR3 DNA follows: TGTGCCACCAGTGACGCCCTCGAGGCGGGGGGGGGCCACAATGAGCAGTTCTTC.

A few counts support this clonotype. V and J are TRBV5-1 and TRBJ1-1; D uncertain. Trimming took 0 bases from V and 0 from J, leaving 12 bases between them. CDR1 and CDR2 (germline): SGHRS, YFSETQ. The CDR3 length is 16 residues. CDR3 sequence reads: CASSLGLAGLNTEAFF. DNA of the CDR3: TGCGCCAGCAGCTTGGGGTTAGCGGGCTTGAACACTGAAGCTTTCTTT. The full variable domain, rest sourced from reference TRBV5-1 and TRBJ1-1, is KAGVTQTPRYLIKTRGQQVTLSCSPISGHRSVSWYQQTPGQGLQFLFEYFSETQRNKGNFPGRFSGRQFSNSRSEMNVSTLELGDSALYLCASSLGLAGLNTEAFFGQGTRLTVV.

This clonotype was observed at least ten times. The chain employs TRBV29-1 and TRBJ2-7; tentative D call: TRBD1 (5 bases). The length of the CDR3 is 16 residues. Germline values: CDR1 SQVTM, CDR2 ANQGSEA. The V gene lost 0 bases and the J gene lost 3 bases, with 18 bases spanning the gap. CDR3 amino acids: CSVEDPAQTEYYEQYF. CDR3 nucleotides: TGCAGCGTTGAAGATCCAGCACAGACAGAGTACTACGAGCAGTACTTC.

Comment on this clonotype: A much larger clone sits a single nucleotide away, making a read error possible. This rearrangement joins TRBV12-3 or TRBV12-4 to TRBJ2-4; a possible D gene is TRBD2 (6 bases). The CDR3 consists of 13 residues. The germline V and J ends were trimmed by 6 bases and 16 bases, with 22 bases remaining between them. The CDR3 nucleotides are TGTGCCAGCAGCCCGATTAAGGTGGGACTCGCCTACTTC. Translated: CASSPIKVGLAYF.

This clonotype occurred a few times. The chain recombines TRBV10-3 with TRBJ2-2, with TRBD1 matching over 9 bases. V shed 3 bases, J shed 2 bases, and the junction held 4 bases outside the gene matches. The CDR3 is 16 amino acids. Per germline, CDR1 ENHRY and CDR2 SYGVKD. CDR3 coding DNA: TGTGCCATCAGTGACTCAACAGGGGGCAACACCGGGGAGCTGTTTTTT. Its protein product is CAISDSTGGNTGELFF.

This clonotype was seen a handful of times. The gene calls are TRBV6-1 and TRBJ1-6, with D tentatively TRBD1 (6 bases). V gave up 5 bases and J gave up 5 bases, with 13 bases separating them. The CDR3 has 15 residues. Germline assignment: CDR1 MNHNS and CDR2 SASEGT. CDR3 sequence (DNA): TGTGCCAGCAGTCTGGCGGGGGGCAATAATTCACCCCTCCACTTT. Protein sequence: CASSLAGGNNSPLHF.

A few counts support this clonotype. The rearrangement joins TRBV5-1 to TRBJ2-5; D unresolved. CDR3 length equals 13 residues. CDR1 and CDR2 from the germline V gene are SGHRS and YFSETQ. Trimming shortened V by 2 bases and J by 5 bases, and 10 bases separated the two germline ends. Written as DNA, the CDR3 is TGCGCCAGCAGCTTTGGTGTAGGGGAGACCCAGTACTTC. Encoded protein: CASSFGVGETQYF.

This clonotype was observed at least ten times. The gene calls are TRBV29-1 and TRBJ2-3, with D possibly called TRBD1 or TRBD2 (6 bases each). Trimming pared 7 bases from V and 0 bases from J, leaving 14 bases between. Germline V gene sequence: CDR1 SQVTM, CDR2 ANQGSEA. The CDR3 is made up of 14 amino acids. This CDR3 is CSAVTGASTDTQYF. The CDR3 DNA sequence: TGCAGCGCCGTCACGGGGGCTAGCACAGATACGCAGTATTTT.

This clonotype was counted only a few times. The chain is built from TRBV9 and TRBJ2-3; D is unresolved. The V and J ends lost 7 bases and 2 bases respectively, with 11 bases between them. This CDR3 region has 13 residues. The V gene's germline CDR1 is SGDLS and CDR2 YYNGEE. The DNA of the CDR3 is TGTGCCAGCCTAGACACCTTCACAGATACGCAGTATTTT. It encodes CASLDTFTDTQYF.

The chain has TRBV4-2 and TRBJ2-7, with 11 bases that match TRBD1. The junction had 5 bases not matched to a gene; V was cut back by 2 bases and J by 5 bases. Germline loops: CDR1 LGHNA, CDR2 YNFKEQ. This CDR3 region has 15 residues. This CDR3 is CASSQPRTGGNEQYF. The CDR3 nucleotides are TGTGCCAGCAGCCAACCACGGACAGGGGGCAACGAGCAGTACTTC.

By share, this clonotype counts as medium-sized. V and J are TRBV12-3 or TRBV12-4 and TRBJ1-1; D call uncertain. Trimming shortened V by 4 bases and J by 7 bases, and 10 bases separated the two germline ends. The CDR3 is 12 residues long. In DNA, the CDR3 is TGTGCCAGCAGTTACGGACTGAATGAAGCTTTCTTT. Its protein product is CASSYGLNEAFF.

This clonotype was observed a handful of times. The chain recombines TRBV5-1 with TRBJ2-3; possibly TRBD1 or TRBD2 for D (6 bases each). Germline loops: CDR1 SGHRS, CDR2 YFSETQ. V was pared by 4 bases and J by 3 bases, with 21 bases between. CDR3 size: 17 residues. CDR3 in amino acids: CASSPDGTRLGTDTQYF. CDR3 nucleotide sequence: TGCGCCAGCAGCCCGGACGGGACAAGACTAGGGACAGATACGCAGTATTTT.

This clonotype has ten or more counts. The J gene is TRBJ2-1, the V gene TRBV4-3, with unresolved D. Per the germline V gene, CDR1 is LGHNA and CDR2 is YSLEER. The CDR3 spans 15 residues. Trimming cost V 0 bases and J 0 bases, with 6 bases left between them. CDR3 in DNA: TGCGCCAGCAGCCAAGACAGTAGCTCCTACAATGAGCAGTTCTTC. Protein: CASSQDSSSYNEQFF.